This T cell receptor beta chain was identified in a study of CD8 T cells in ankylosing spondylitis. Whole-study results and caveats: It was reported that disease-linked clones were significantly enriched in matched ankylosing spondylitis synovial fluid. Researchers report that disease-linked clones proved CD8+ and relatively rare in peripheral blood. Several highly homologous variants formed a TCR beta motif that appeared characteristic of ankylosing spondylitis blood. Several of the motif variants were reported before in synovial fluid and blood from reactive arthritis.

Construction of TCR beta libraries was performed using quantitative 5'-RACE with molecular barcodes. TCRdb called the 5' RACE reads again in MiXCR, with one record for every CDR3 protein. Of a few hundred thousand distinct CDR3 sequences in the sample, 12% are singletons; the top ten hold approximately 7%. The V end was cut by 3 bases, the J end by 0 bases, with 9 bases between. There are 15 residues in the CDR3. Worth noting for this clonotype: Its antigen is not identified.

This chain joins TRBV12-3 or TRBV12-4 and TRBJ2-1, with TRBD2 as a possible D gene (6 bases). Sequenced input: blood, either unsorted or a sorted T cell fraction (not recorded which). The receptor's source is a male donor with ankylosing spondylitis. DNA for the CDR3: TGTGCCAGCAGTTTTGGCGGGATCTCCTACAATGAGCAGTTCTTC. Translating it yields CASSFGGISYNEQFF.